Shown below are 12 T cell receptor beta chains from a single sample sequenced in a study of shared clonotypes between healthy human individuals. Method: immunoSEQ multiplex PCR; TCRdb's copy keeps in-frame clones and lacks some. Found here are approximately 100,000 clones, approximately 70% of them singletons; the top ten hold about 23%. What was sequenced was memory CD8+ T cells sorted from blood. Noted subset: CD45RO+ cells pooled with CCR7-negative TemRA cells. All receptors come from a woman under 40 in good health.

The table lists this clone with a count of one. The chain combines TRBV19 with TRBJ2-1; 8 bases agree with TRBD2. Germline-derived CDR1 and CDR2 are LNHDA and SQIVND (reference sequence). J lost 5 bases, V lost 3 bases, and 12 bases had no gene match. The CDR3 is made up of 17 amino acids. The DNA for the CDR3 is TGTGCCAGTAGTATTCGAGCAGCGGGAGCGTCTAACAATGAGCAGTTCTTC. It encodes CASSIRAAGASNNEQFF.

The V and J genes are TRBV2 and TRBJ2-5, with D maybe TRBD1 (6 bases). The J call may be faulty, since TRBJ2-7 better matches the DNA end. The germline V gene encodes CDR1 SNHLY and CDR2 FYNNEI. This CDR3 contains 13 residues. The CDR3 DNA reads TGTGCCAGCACAAGACAGGACTCCTACGAGCAGTACTTC. It translates to CASTRQDSYEQYF.

The chain is built from TRBV27 and TRBJ2-7, with TRBD2 as a possible D gene (6 bases). Trimming took off 8 bases at V and 3 bases at J, with 14 bases between the two ends. The CDR3 covers 13 residues. Germline-derived CDR1 and CDR2 are MNHEY and SMNVEV (reference sequence). The DNA for the CDR3 is TGTGCCAGCCACGGGGCGGGGATCTACGAGCAGTACTTC. Protein sequence: CASHGAGIYEQYF.

Here the CDR3 DNA reads TGTGCCAGCAGCCAAGATGATGCGTCCCCTTCCTACGAGCAGTACTTC. Translating gives CASSQDDASPSYEQYF. The chain has TRBV7-9 and TRBJ2-7; D is uncertain. V was clipped by 5 bases and J by 1 base, with 18 bases between them. The CDR3 sequence is 16 residues long. The germline V gene has CDR1 SEHNR and CDR2 FQNEAQ (reference sequence).

The genes are TRBV19 and TRBJ1-5; 9 bases are a match to TRBD1. Per the germline V gene, CDR1 is LNHDA and CDR2 is SQIVND (reference sequence). The CDR3 is made up of 15 amino acids. Losses at the gene ends were 6 bases for V and 6 bases for J; bases not matched to a gene: 9. The CDR3 bases are TGTGCCAGTAGGGAACAGGGGGCGTTTGGTCAGCCCCAGCATTTT. This codes for CASREQGAFGQPQHF.

There are many counts of this clone. The chain uses TRBV7-8 and TRBJ2-3; 10 positions agree with TRBD1. CDR1 SGHVS and CDR2 FQNEAQ come from the germline V gene. Trimming at V came to 5 bases and at J to 4 bases, leaving 6 bases not matched to a gene. The CDR3 contains 15 residues. CDR3 nucleotide sequence: TGTGCCAGCAGCCGGGACAGGGGTCCATCAGATACGCAGTATTTT. Translating gives CASSRDRGPSDTQYF.

The rearrangement uses TRBV15 and TRBJ1-1; unclear D gene. In germline, CDR1 is LNHNV, CDR2 YYDKDF (reference sequence). The CDR3 loop spans 14 amino acids. V was pared by 4 bases and J by 3 bases, with 12 bases between. The CDR3 is CATSIRLRHTEAFF. CDR3 nucleotide sequence: TGTGCCACCAGCATACGTCTGCGCCACACTGAAGCTTTCTTT.

The J gene is TRBJ1-2, the V gene TRBV2, with D perhaps TRBD1 (5 bases). Germline CDR1 is SNHLY and CDR2 is FYNNEI. This CDR3 spans 13 amino acids. V lost 5 bases, J lost 8 bases, and 15 bases lay in between. The CDR3 loop reads CASSSGLWGGYTF. The DNA for the CDR3 is TGTGCCAGCAGTTCAGGGTTGTGGGGCGGCTACACCTTC.

J is TRBJ1-2 and V is TRBV6-1, with a weak D call TRBD1 (5 bases). Germline V gene sequence: CDR1 MNHNS, CDR2 SASEGT. The CDR3 has 16 amino acids. Between the trimmed V and J ends, which lost 1 base and 0 bases, there was a span of 12 bases. The DNA of the CDR3 is TGTGCCAGCAGTGAAGGGGCGACAGCAACTAACTATGGCTACACCTTC. Protein sequence: CASSEGATATNYGYTF.

This clone has ten or more counts. J is TRBJ2-1 and V is TRBV11-2, with 13 bases that match TRBD2. The CDR3 is made up of 15 amino acids. The V and J ends lost 5 bases and 7 bases, in that order; junction bases with no gene match: 5. Germline V lookup: CDR1 SGHAT, CDR2 FQNNGV. For the CDR3, the DNA is TGTGCCAGCAGCACCGGGACTAGCGGGATGAATGAGCAGTTCTTC. Translating it yields CASSTGTSGMNEQFF.

This chain links TRBV27 with TRBJ2-1; 10 nucleotides agree with TRBD2. Per germline, CDR1 MNHEY and CDR2 SMNVEV (reference sequence). Trimming took 3 bases from V and 10 from J; bases not matched to a gene: 0. This CDR3 region has 12 residues. For the CDR3, the DNA is TGTGCCAGCAGTTTTAGCGGGGGGGAGCAGTTCTTC. It yields the protein CASSFSGGEQFF.

The rearrangement links TRBV19 to TRBJ2-7; tentative D call: TRBD2 (5 bases). The CDR3 has 15 amino acids. Trimming took 1 base from V and 0 from J, leaving 10 bases between them. The V gene's germline CDR1 is LNHDA and CDR2 SQIVND (reference sequence). CDR3 loop: CASSIAPGSSYEQYF. The CDR3 DNA follows: TGTGCCAGTAGTATAGCACCGGGAAGCTCCTACGAGCAGTACTTC.